This entry concerns a single TCR beta chain. Its antigen is as yet unknown. Germline V lookup: CDR1 SEHNR, CDR2 FQNEAQ (reference sequence). The CDR3 spans 15 residues. Trimming shortened V by 6 bases and J by 5 bases, and 16 bases separated the two germline ends. The data were taken from a study of T cell responses to AZD1222 COVID-19 vaccine. About the study: The study pooled second doses at about 4 or about 12 weeks.

Profiling relied on immunoSEQ multiplex PCR, and the TCRdb table lists in-frame clones only, not all of them. The table has around 140,000 clones, just under 95% seen once; the top ten hold around 1.7%. Whole-study results and caveats: AZD1222 recipients seropositive at baseline numbered only 5 to 7. Two AZD1222 doses significantly raised spike-specific TCR breadth and depth over controls.

This sample comprised peripheral blood, obtained on day 0 of AZD1222 vaccination. The TCR sequence derives from an adult in good health. The V and J genes are TRBV7-9 and TRBJ2-2, with D possibly matching TRBD2 (6 bases). The CDR3 region has the DNA TGTGCCAGCAGTTCCGGGACTCCCCAAACCGGGGAGCTGTTTTTT. The encoded protein is CASSSGTPQTGELFF.